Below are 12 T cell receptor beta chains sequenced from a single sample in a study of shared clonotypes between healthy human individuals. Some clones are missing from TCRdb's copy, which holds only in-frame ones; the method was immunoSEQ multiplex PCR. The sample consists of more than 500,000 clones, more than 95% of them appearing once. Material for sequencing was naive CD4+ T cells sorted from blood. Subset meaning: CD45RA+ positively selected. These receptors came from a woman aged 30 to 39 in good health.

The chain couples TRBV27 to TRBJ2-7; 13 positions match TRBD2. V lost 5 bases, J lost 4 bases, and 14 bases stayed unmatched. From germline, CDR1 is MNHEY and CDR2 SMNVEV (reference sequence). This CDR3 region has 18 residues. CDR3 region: CASSRTSGRAVLGYEQYF. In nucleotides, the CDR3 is TGTGCCAGCAGTCGGACTAGCGGGAGAGCGGTTCTGGGGTACGAGCAGTACTTC.

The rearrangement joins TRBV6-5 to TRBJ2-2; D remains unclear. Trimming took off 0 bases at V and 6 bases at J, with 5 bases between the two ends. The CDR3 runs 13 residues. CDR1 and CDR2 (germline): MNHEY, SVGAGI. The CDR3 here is CASSYSAPGELFF. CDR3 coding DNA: TGTGCCAGCAGTTACTCGGCCCCCGGGGAGCTGTTTTTT.

The DNA of the CDR3 is TGTGCCAGCTCTCACGGACAGCCCGAGCAGTACTTC. Translating it yields CASSHGQPEQYF. The chain combines TRBV18 with TRBJ2-7, with a tentative D call TRBD1 (6 bases). The CDR3 extends over 12 amino acids. Germline CDR1 KGHSH, CDR2 LQKENI. The V gene lost 6 bases and the J gene lost 6 bases, with 12 bases spanning the gap.

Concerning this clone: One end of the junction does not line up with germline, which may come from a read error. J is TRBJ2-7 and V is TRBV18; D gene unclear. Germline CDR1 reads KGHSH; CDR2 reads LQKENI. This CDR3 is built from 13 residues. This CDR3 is CASSQGLGPELNF. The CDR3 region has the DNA TGTGCCAGCTCACAGGGTCTTGGACCGGAGCTAAACTTC.

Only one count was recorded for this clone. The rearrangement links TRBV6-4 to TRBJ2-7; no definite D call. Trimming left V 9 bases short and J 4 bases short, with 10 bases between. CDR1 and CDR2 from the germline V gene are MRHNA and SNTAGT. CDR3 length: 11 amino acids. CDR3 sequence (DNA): TGTGCCAGAGCTCGTTTATACGAGCAGTACTTC. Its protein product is CARARLYEQYF.

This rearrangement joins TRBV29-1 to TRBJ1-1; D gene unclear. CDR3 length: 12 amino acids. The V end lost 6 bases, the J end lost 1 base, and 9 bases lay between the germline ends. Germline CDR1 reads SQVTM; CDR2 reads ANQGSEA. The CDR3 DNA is TGCAGCGTGCGGACGTCGAACACTGAAGCTTTCTTT. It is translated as CSVRTSNTEAFF.

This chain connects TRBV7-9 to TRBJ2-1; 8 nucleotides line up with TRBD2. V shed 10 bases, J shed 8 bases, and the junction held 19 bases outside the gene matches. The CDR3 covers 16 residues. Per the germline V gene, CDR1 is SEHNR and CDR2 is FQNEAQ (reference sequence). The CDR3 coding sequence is TGTGCCATCCCCCGGCGGCGGGAGGATACATGGCATGAGCAGTTCTTC. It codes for CAIPRRREDTWHEQFF.

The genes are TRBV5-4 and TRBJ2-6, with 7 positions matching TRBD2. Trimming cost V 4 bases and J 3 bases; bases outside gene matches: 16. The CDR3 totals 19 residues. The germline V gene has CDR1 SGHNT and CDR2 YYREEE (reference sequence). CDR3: CASSRNTSEREFGANVLTF. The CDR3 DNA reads TGTGCCAGCAGCCGTAACACTAGCGAGAGAGAGTTTGGGGCCAACGTCCTGACTTTC.

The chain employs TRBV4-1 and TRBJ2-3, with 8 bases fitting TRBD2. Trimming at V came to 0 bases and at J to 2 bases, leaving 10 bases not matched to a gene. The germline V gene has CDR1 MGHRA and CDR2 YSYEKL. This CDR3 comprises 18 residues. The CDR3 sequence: CASSQDNAREGITDTQYF. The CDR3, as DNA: TGCGCCAGCAGCCAAGATAACGCCCGGGAGGGGATCACAGATACGCAGTATTTT.

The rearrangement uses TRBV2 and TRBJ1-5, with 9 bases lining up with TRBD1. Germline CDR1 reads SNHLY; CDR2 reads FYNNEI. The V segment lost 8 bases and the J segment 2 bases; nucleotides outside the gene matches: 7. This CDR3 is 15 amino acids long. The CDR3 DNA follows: TGTGCCAGCCAAAGACAGGGGGTGGGCAATCAGCCCCAGCATTTT. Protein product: CASQRQGVGNQPQHF. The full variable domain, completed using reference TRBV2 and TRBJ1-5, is EPEVTQTPSHQVTQMGQEVILRCVPISNHLYFYWYRQILGQKVEFLVSFYNNEISEKSEIFDDQFSVERPDGSNFTLKIRSTKLEDSAMYFCASQRQGVGNQPQHFGDGTRLSIL.

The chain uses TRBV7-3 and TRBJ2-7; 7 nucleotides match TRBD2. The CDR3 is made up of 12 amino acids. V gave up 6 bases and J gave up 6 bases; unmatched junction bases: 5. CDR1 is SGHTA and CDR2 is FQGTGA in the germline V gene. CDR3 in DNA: TGTGCCAGCAGTTCCGGGACTATCGAGCAGTACTTC. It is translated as CASSSGTIEQYF.

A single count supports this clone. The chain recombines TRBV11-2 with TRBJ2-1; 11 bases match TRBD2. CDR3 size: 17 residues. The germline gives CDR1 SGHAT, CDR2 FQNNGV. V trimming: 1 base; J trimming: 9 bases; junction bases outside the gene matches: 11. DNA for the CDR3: TGTGCCAGCAGCTTAGCATTTCGACTAGCGGGATTTTGTGAGCAGTTCTTC. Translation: CASSLAFRLAGFCEQFF.